What follows are 32 T cell receptor beta chains derived from one specimen sequenced in a study of blood T cell repertoires in COVID-19. The repertoire was sequenced with immunoSEQ multiplex PCR; TCRdb's copy has only in-frame clones and lacks some. The sample contains tens of thousands of clones, 76% of which appear only once. The specimen was peripheral blood. The receptor set was obtained from a man in his fifties or sixties with COVID-19, enrolled during active disease.

This chain uses TRBV24-1 with TRBJ2-3, with 9 bases that match TRBD1. Trimming at V came to 9 bases and at J to 9 bases, leaving 6 bases not matched to a gene. Germline-derived CDR1 and CDR2 are KGHDR and SFDVKD. CDR3 length equals 12 residues. The CDR3 region is CATGDREATQYF. The CDR3 nucleotides read TGTGCCACCGGGGACAGGGAGGCCACGCAGTATTTT.

CDR3 residues: CASSLDKYEQYF. The CDR3 bases are TGTGCCAGCAGCTTGGACAAGTACGAGCAGTACTTC. The J gene is TRBJ2-7, the V gene TRBV5-6; D not resolved. Germline lookup yields CDR1 SGHDT and CDR2 YYEEEE. This CDR3 region has 12 residues. The V and J ends lost 0 bases and 4 bases respectively, with 5 bases between them.

The chain combines TRBV6-2 or TRBV6-3 with TRBJ2-5, with D maybe TRBD1 (6 bases). This CDR3 has 12 residues. The V gene's germline CDR1 is MNHEY and CDR2 SVGEGT. The V end was cut by 7 bases, the J end by 5 bases, with 11 bases between. The CDR3 bases are TGTGCCAGCACCCCAGGGGTCGAGACCCAGTACTTC. Translated, it gives CASTPGVETQYF.

The CDR3 sequence is CSVGGSNQPQHF. The CDR3, as DNA: TGCAGCGTTGGAGGCAGCAATCAGCCCCAGCATTTT. The V gene is TRBV29-1, the J gene TRBJ1-5; D is unclear. Germline V gene lookup returns CDR1 SQVTM and CDR2 ANQGSEA. Trimming removed 4 bases from V and 1 base from J, with 5 bases in between. The length of the CDR3 is 12 residues. Variable domain in full (rest from reference TRBV29-1 and TRBJ1-5): SAVISQKPSRDICQRGTSLTIQCQVDSQVTMMFWYRQQPGQSLTLIATANQGSEATYESGFVIDKFPISRPNLTFSTLTVSNMSPEDSSIYLCSVGGSNQPQHFGDGTRLSIL.

The chain is built from TRBV28 and TRBJ1-4, with a weak D call TRBD1 (6 bases). The germline gives CDR1 MDHEN, CDR2 SYDVKM. CDR3 length: 13 residues. The germline V and J ends were trimmed by 10 bases and 4 bases, with 13 bases remaining between them. The CDR3, as DNA: TGTGCCACCCTATGGACAGATAATGAAAAACTGTTTTTT. Protein product: CATLWTDNEKLFF.

This sequence joins TRBV6-2 or TRBV6-3 and TRBJ2-2, with D perhaps TRBD1 (6 bases). CDR3 length: 16 amino acids. The germline V gene has CDR1 MNHEY and CDR2 SVGEGT. The V and J ends lost 2 bases and 5 bases respectively, with 15 bases between them. The CDR3 reads CASSYTLSGTTGELFF. CDR3 DNA sequence: TGTGCCAGCAGTTACACCCTTTCCGGGACAACCGGGGAGCTGTTTTTT.

Here the CDR3 DNA reads TGTGCCAGCAGCCAAGACAGGCTGTTCACCGGGGAGCTGTTTTTT. Translation: CASSQDRLFTGELFF. The chain joins TRBV3-1 (or the pseudogene TRBV3-2) to TRBJ2-2; D not certain. This CDR3 is built from 15 residues. V lost 0 bases to trimming and J lost 4 bases, with 9 bases between them. In germline, CDR1 is LGHDT, CDR2 YNNKEL (reference sequence).

The chain uses TRBV10-2 and TRBJ1-4, with 7 nucleotides matching TRBD1. Germline-derived CDR1 and CDR2 are WSHSY and SAAADI. The ends lost 6 bases at V and 8 bases at J; junction bases unmatched: 6. The CDR3 has 13 amino acids. The DNA of the CDR3 is TGCGCCAGCAGGAGGGGGCGAGACGAAAAACTGTTTTTT. This translates into CASRRGRDEKLFF.

The chain uses TRBV21-1 and TRBJ1-5; the D segment call TRBD1 is taken from the table without a DNA check. TRBV21-1 is labeled a pseudogene. The CDR3 consists of 16 residues. The CDR3: CASSKAKTGGGQPQHF. The CDR3 DNA reads TGTGCCAGCAGCAAAGCCAAGACAGGGGGTGGCCAGCCCCAGCATTTT.

The rearrangement uses TRBV29-1 and TRBJ2-3, with TRBD1 matching 9 bases. This CDR3 comprises 13 residues. The germline CDR1 and CDR2 sequences are SQVTM and ANQGSEA. J gave up 3 bases and V 5 bases, and 3 bases lay outside the gene matches. The CDR3 region has the DNA TGCAGCGTTCGGGACAGGGATACAGATACGCAGTATTTT. Protein sequence: CSVRDRDTDTQYF.

The V call is TRBV7-9, the J call TRBJ2-7; perhaps TRBD2 as D (6 bases). Germline CDR1 SEHNR, CDR2 FQNEAQ (reference sequence). V shed 5 bases and J shed 7 bases, with 15 bases lying between them. This CDR3 is built from 13 residues. The CDR3: CASSGMLGGEQYF. CDR3 coding DNA: TGTGCCAGCAGCGGAATGCTGGGGGGAGAGCAGTACTTC.

The chain has TRBV6-1 and TRBJ2-7, with D perhaps matching TRBD2 (5 bases). Trimming took off 3 bases at V and 13 bases at J, with 13 bases between the two ends. This CDR3 has 11 amino acids. Germline V gene data show CDR1 as MNHNS and CDR2 as SASEGT. The CDR3 region has the DNA TGTGCCAGCAGTGATGTCCGGGATCCATACTTC. This codes for CASSDVRDPYF.

The V gene is TRBV5-6, the J gene TRBJ1-4, with D tentatively TRBD1 (6 bases). This CDR3 comprises 15 residues. CDR1 SGHDT and CDR2 YYEEEE come from the germline V gene. Trimming removed 7 bases at V and 7 bases at J, with 20 bases between. The CDR3 sequence: CASERWGRGGEKLFF. The DNA for the CDR3 is TGTGCCAGCGAACGGTGGGGGCGAGGCGGTGAAAAACTGTTTTTT.

The chain combines TRBV5-4 with TRBJ2-7, with 7 bases that match TRBD1. The V segment lost 1 base and the J segment 7 bases; nucleotides outside the gene matches: 14. The CDR3 sequence is 16 residues long. Per germline, CDR1 SGHNT and CDR2 YYREEE (reference sequence). DNA of the CDR3: TGTGCCAGCAGCTTGCTGAACAGGGGCCCAGATCTGGAGCAGTACTTC. Translation gives CASSLLNRGPDLEQYF.

This clone has only a few counts. V is TRBV28 and J is TRBJ2-7; 11 nucleotides agree with TRBD2. The V gene end was trimmed by 3 bases and the J gene end by 6 bases; junction bases not matched to a gene: 7. The CDR3 spans 15 residues. The germline V gene encodes CDR1 MDHEN and CDR2 SYDVKM. The CDR3 nucleotides are TGTGCCAGCAGTTTTGAATCGGGACTAGCGGCCGAGCAGTACTTC. Encoded protein: CASSFESGLAAEQYF.

A few counts support this clone. The rearrangement links TRBV6-1 to TRBJ2-7; 7 bases match TRBD2. The germline V gene has CDR1 MNHNS and CDR2 SASEGT. The CDR3 is 17 residues long. Trimming removed 2 bases from V and 3 bases from J; junction bases left unmatched: 13. The CDR3 region has the DNA TGTGCCAGCAGTGAATGGCTCGTTGGAGCGGGAATCTACGAGCAGTACTTC. It encodes CASSEWLVGAGIYEQYF.

The chain recombines TRBV5-1 with TRBJ1-1; D remains ambiguous. The V end was cut by 7 bases, the J end by 1 base, with 14 bases between. Germline CDR1 reads SGHRS; CDR2 reads YFSETQ. This CDR3 has 14 amino acids. For the CDR3, the DNA is TGCGCCAGCCGGTCTCACTCCCGGAACACTGAAGCTTTCTTT. Translation: CASRSHSRNTEAFF.

The chain employs TRBV19 and TRBJ1-1; 7 bases agree with TRBD1. Per germline, CDR1 LNHDA and CDR2 SQIVND (reference sequence). The CDR3 spans 13 residues. V was pared by 8 bases and J by 1 base, with 4 bases of the junction left unmatched. CDR3 coding DNA: TGTGCCAGTGGGGACAGACAGAACACTGAAGCTTTCTTT. Its protein is CASGDRQNTEAFF.

The genes are TRBV12-3 or TRBV12-4 and TRBJ1-6, with unresolved D. This CDR3 has 12 residues. V was trimmed by 2 bases and J by 12 bases, leaving 8 bases between them. As DNA, the CDR3 is TGTGCCAGCAGTTTAAGCGTGGGACCCCTCCACTTT. Its translation is CASSLSVGPLHF.

This CDR3 is CASSPGSETQYF. Here the CDR3 DNA reads TGTGCCAGCAGTCCGGGGAGCGAGACCCAGTACTTC. This rearrangement joins TRBV11-1 to TRBJ2-5, with D possibly TRBD2 on 5 matching bases. V was trimmed by 6 bases and J by 5 bases, leaving 10 bases between them. In germline, CDR1 is SGHAT, CDR2 FQDESV (reference sequence). The CDR3 consists of 12 residues.

This clone was picked up many times. The chain has TRBV2 and TRBJ2-1, with D possibly TRBD1 on 6 matching bases. The CDR3 has 18 amino acids. V was pared by 5 bases and J by 5 bases, with 25 bases between. The V gene's germline CDR1 is SNHLY and CDR2 FYNNEI. As DNA, the CDR3 is TGTGCCAGCAGTAAATTCAGTCATGGGGGCGCCGGCGACAATGAGCAGTTCTTC. Its translation: CASSKFSHGGAGDNEQFF.

This clone showed up just once. The chain is built from TRBV19 and TRBJ2-1, with 8 bases aligning to TRBD2. The V segment lost 10 bases and the J segment 10 bases; nucleotides outside the gene matches: 12. The germline V gene encodes CDR1 LNHDA and CDR2 SQIVND (reference sequence). CDR3 length equals 13 residues. This chain's CDR3 is CATWGGLVMEQFF. CDR3 coding DNA: TGTGCCACCTGGGGGGGACTAGTCATGGAGCAGTTCTTC.

This rearrangement joins TRBV5-5 to TRBJ2-7; a weak D match, TRBD2 (7 bases). Germline CDR1 reads SGHKS; CDR2 reads YYEKEE (reference sequence). V lost 4 bases to trimming and J lost 3 bases, with 17 bases between them. The CDR3 contains 15 residues. CDR3 sequence reads: CASSPGAGAIYEQYF. The CDR3 nucleotides read TGTGCCAGCAGCCCCGGGGCGGGGGCGATCTACGAGCAGTACTTC. The variable domain in full, with the rest retrieved from reference TRBV5-5 and TRBJ2-7, is DAGVTQSPTHLIKTRGQQVTLRCSPISGHKSVSWYQQVLGQGPQFIFQYYEKEERGRGNFPDRFSARQFPNYSSELNVNALLLGDSALYLCASSPGAGAIYEQYFGPGTRLTVT.

The chain carries TRBV6-1 and TRBJ1-5; 10 nucleotides align to TRBD1. CDR1 and CDR2 from the germline V gene are MNHNS and SASEGT. The trim removed 0 bases at V and 7 bases at J, leaving 6 bases unmatched. CDR3 size: 16 residues. The CDR3 DNA reads TGTGCCAGCAGTGAAGCCGGGACAGGGGACAGGCAGCCCCAGCATTTT. It specifies CASSEAGTGDRQPQHF.

The gene calls are TRBV7-9 and TRBJ2-5; D not resolved. The CDR3 is 12 residues long. The V gene lost 1 base and the J gene lost 5 bases, with 5 bases spanning the gap. Looked up from germline, CDR1 is SEHNR and CDR2 is FQNEAQ (reference sequence). CDR3 DNA: TGTGCCAGCAGCTTAGAAGCCGAGACCCAGTACTTC. Translation: CASSLEAETQYF.

The chain's CDR3 is CASSSLAGGPTDTQYF. The CDR3 DNA sequence: TGTGCCAGCAGCTCACTAGCGGGGGGGCCCACAGATACGCAGTATTTT. The gene calls are TRBV11-2 and TRBJ2-3; TRBD2 aligns across 13 bases. V dropped 4 bases and J dropped 2; count of bases not matched to a gene: 3. The CDR3 covers 16 residues. The germline V gene has CDR1 SGHAT and CDR2 FQNNGV.

The rearrangement uses TRBV11-2 and TRBJ2-3; 7 bases are a match to TRBD1. Trimming at V came to 5 bases and at J to 4 bases, leaving 6 bases not matched to a gene. Germline CDR1 and CDR2: SGHAT and FQNNGV. The CDR3 is made up of 14 amino acids. The CDR3 DNA is TGTGCCAGCAGCCTAGGGACAGACTCAGATACGCAGTATTTT. As protein: CASSLGTDSDTQYF. Full variable domain (rest looked up from reference TRBV11-2 and TRBJ2-3): EAGVAQSPRYKIIEKRQSVAFWCNPISGHATLYWYQQILGQGPKLLIQFQNNGVVDDSQLPKDRFSAERLKGVDSTLKIQPAKLEDSAVYLCASSLGTDSDTQYFGPGTRLTVL.

This chain connects TRBV3-1 (or the pseudogene TRBV3-2) to TRBJ2-2, with D maybe TRBD2 (5 bases). Germline CDR1 is LGHDT and CDR2 is YNNKEL (reference sequence). Trimming left V 1 base short and J 7 bases short, with 7 bases between. This CDR3 has 13 amino acids. The CDR3 spells CASSQGGYGELFF. The DNA of the CDR3 is TGTGCCAGCAGCCAAGGCGGGTACGGGGAGCTGTTTTTT.

The genes are TRBV12-3 or TRBV12-4 and TRBJ1-1, with unresolved D. Trimming stripped 7 bases from V and 1 base from J, with 7 bases between. The CDR3 runs 12 residues. CDR3 sequence (DNA): TGTGCCAGCAAATACGGGAACACTGAAGCTTTCTTT. This encodes CASKYGNTEAFF.

The J gene is TRBJ2-3, the V gene TRBV4-2; 7 nucleotides match TRBD2. J gave up 1 base and V 4 bases, and 2 bases lay outside the gene matches. The length of the CDR3 is 14 residues. Germline lookup yields CDR1 LGHNA and CDR2 YNFKEQ. The CDR3 bases are TGTGCCAGCAGCCCGGGAGGCCGCACAGATACGCAGTATTTT. It yields the protein CASSPGGRTDTQYF.

A few counts support this clone. The V call is TRBV7-9, the J call TRBJ1-2, with TRBD1 matching over 11 bases. With V trimmed by 9 bases and J by 8 bases, 8 bases remained unmatched. This CDR3 has 13 amino acids. Germline V CDR1 and CDR2: SEHNR, FQNEAQ (reference sequence). CDR3 sequence reads: CASPGTGGEGYTF. DNA of the CDR3: TGTGCCAGTCCCGGGACAGGGGGAGAAGGCTACACCTTC.

The J gene is TRBJ2-7, the V gene TRBV6-6; TRBD1 aligns across 11 bases. CDR3 length: 16 residues. CDR1 is MNHNY, CDR2 SVGAGI, per germline (reference sequence). With 10 bases clipped from V and 5 bases from J, the junction kept 16 bases outside the gene matches. CDR3 protein: CATEAPGTGGSNEQYF. The CDR3 DNA reads TGTGCCACCGAGGCCCCTGGGACAGGGGGATCCAACGAGCAGTACTTC.